Included here is one TCR beta chain sequence, with context. This specimen belongs to a study of T cells in Graves' hyperthyroidism and ophthalmopathy. Lactation, pregnancy, other autoimmune disease or uncontrolled infection led to exclusion of patients. CDR3 length: 15 amino acids. Trimming removed 2 bases at V and 4 bases at J, with 14 bases between. Germline V lookup: CDR1 MNHGY, CDR2 SVAAGI. TCR beta CDR3 regions were amplified from RNA transcripts. In the first-round RT-PCR of the TCR CDR3, the HTBI primer set was used. TCRdb ran MiXCR on the multiplex PCR reads and lists one entry per CDR3 protein. The sample contains approximately 530,000 distinct CDR3 sequences, 15% to 20% of which appear only once.

Sequencing used blood. The J gene is TRBJ1-1, the V gene TRBV6-9; tentative D call: TRBD1 (6 bases). The sequence was obtained from a man aged 35-49 years with Graves' ophthalmopathy. As DNA, the CDR3 is TGTGCCAGCAGTTATGGGGGCGCGGATCTCACTGAAGCTTTCTTT. Its translation: CASSYGGADLTEAFF.